This entry lists 29 T cell receptor beta chains sequenced from one sample in a study of T-cell reconstitution after alpha-beta-depleted transplantation in children. For TCRbeta, the library was prepared with unique molecular identifiers. TCRdb reprocessed the PCR reads via MiXCR and lists one record per CDR3 protein. The sample comprises thousands of distinct CDR3 sequences, around 5.3% of which are singletons, and less than 30% rests with the top ten. The sample consisted of PBMCs, mostly from graft donor cells, taken 180 days after TCRalphabeta/CD19-depleted stem cell transplant. The receptors here all came from a child in the first two years of life who had a stem cell transplant for acute myeloid leukemia, so the T cells may come from the graft donor.

This clonotype showed up many times. The chain is built from TRBV3-1 and TRBJ2-3; 13 bases fit TRBD2. Germline V CDR1 and CDR2: LGHDT, YNNKEL (reference sequence). V shed 1 base, J shed 4 bases, and the junction held 2 bases outside the gene matches. The CDR3 loop spans 16 amino acids. CDR3 protein: CASSQGLAGGSDTQYF. The CDR3 DNA reads TGTGCCAGCAGCCAAGGACTAGCGGGAGGTTCAGATACGCAGTATTTT.

At least ten counts were recorded for this clonotype. The chain links TRBV11-1 to TRBJ2-1, with TRBD2 as a possible D gene (6 bases). In germline, CDR1 is SGHAT, CDR2 FQDESV (reference sequence). This CDR3 spans 18 amino acids. V was shortened by 1 base and J by 3 bases, with 19 bases between the two germline ends. The CDR3 DNA reads as TGTGCCAGCAGCTTAGAAATCCTGTCTAGCGTGGTCTACAATGAGCAGTTCTTC. Its translation: CASSLEILSSVVYNEQFF.

This clonotype was detected many times. The chain links TRBV6-5 to TRBJ1-2, with TRBD1 identical over 8 bases. The J segment lost 3 bases and the V segment lost 0 bases, leaving 6 bases of the junction unmatched. Germline CDR1 MNHEY, CDR2 SVGAGI. CDR3 size: 16 residues. The CDR3 here is CASSYSTARGHYGYTF. The DNA for the CDR3 is TGTGCCAGCAGTTACTCGACCGCCAGGGGGCACTATGGCTACACCTTC.

This clonotype was found many times. The chain joins TRBV10-3 to TRBJ1-4, with TRBD1 as a possible D gene (5 bases). Germline-derived CDR1 and CDR2 are ENHRY and SYGVKD. Deletions cut 0 bases from V and 2 bases from J, with 7 bases between. The CDR3 runs to 15 residues. The DNA of the CDR3 is TGTGCCATCAGTGAGTCGAGGGGCACTAATGAAAAACTGTTTTTT. Translating it yields CAISESRGTNEKLFF.

The chain is built from TRBV7-8 and TRBJ2-7; tentatively, D is TRBD1 (6 bases). The length of the CDR3 is 14 residues. CDR1 and CDR2 from the germline V gene are SGHVS and FQNEAQ. V was trimmed by 5 bases and J by 2 bases, leaving 13 bases between them. The CDR3 spells CASSPGTPPYEQYF. Here the CDR3 DNA reads TGTGCCAGCAGCCCCGGGACACCCCCCTACGAGCAGTACTTC.

For this clonotype: With a much larger clone just one base away, this may be a read error. This chain connects TRBV7-7 to TRBJ2-2; tentative D call: TRBD1 (5 bases). Deletions cut 1 base from V and 0 bases from J, with 9 bases between. Germline V gene sequence: CDR1 SSHAT, CDR2 FNYEAQ (reference sequence). CDR3 size: 16 residues. The CDR3 DNA reads TGTGCCAGCAGCTTAGGACAGTGGGCGAACACCGGGGAGCTGTTTTTT. Amino acid sequence: CASSLGQWANTGELFF.

This clonotype was counted at least ten times. The chain links TRBV6-5 to TRBJ1-6, with 7 positions matching TRBD1. This CDR3 region has 14 residues. Trimming cost V 5 bases and J 8 bases; bases outside gene matches: 6. CDR1 and CDR2 from the germline V gene are MNHEY and SVGAGI. The CDR3 protein is CASSRQGSHSPLHF. Written as DNA, the CDR3 is TGTGCCAGCAGTCGACAGGGATCCCATTCACCCCTCCACTTT.

This clonotype has ten or more counts. This chain connects TRBV5-4 to TRBJ1-2; TRBD1 matches at 7 bases. J gave up 5 bases and V 0 bases, and 7 bases lay outside the gene matches. The CDR3 length is 15 residues. CDR1 and CDR2 from the germline V gene are SGHNT and YYREEE (reference sequence). CDR3 residues: CASSLVRQGEYGYTF. The CDR3, as DNA: TGTGCCAGCAGCTTGGTACGGCAGGGGGAGTATGGCTACACCTTC.

This clonotype was seen ten or more times. V gene TRBV12-3 or TRBV12-4 combines with J gene TRBJ2-5; D ambiguous. CDR3 length: 11 residues. Trimming left V 2 bases short and J 7 bases short, with 5 bases between. In DNA, the CDR3 is TGTGCCAGCAGTTTAAAGGGGACCCAGTACTTC. This translates into CASSLKGTQYF.

This clonotype has at least ten counts. The chain links TRBV11-1 to TRBJ2-7; D call uncertain. This CDR3 contains 11 residues. Germline V gives CDR1 SGHAT, CDR2 FQDESV (reference sequence). Trimming left V 6 bases short and J 1 base short, with 4 bases between. As DNA, the CDR3 is TGTGCCAGCAGTTCTTCCTACGAGCAGTACTTC. This codes for CASSSSYEQYF. The entire variable domain, with the rest obtained from reference TRBV11-1 and TRBJ2-7, is as follows: EAEVAQSPRYKITEKSQAVAFWCDPISGHATLYWYRQILGQGPELLVQFQDESVVDDSQLPKDRFSAERLKGVDSTLKIQPAELGDSAMYLCASSSSYEQYFGPGTRLTVT.

This clonotype was seen at least ten times. The chain is built from TRBV5-1 and TRBJ1-3, with D possibly TRBD1 on 5 matching bases. Germline CDR1 is SGHRS and CDR2 is YFSETQ. The CDR3 contains 15 residues. V was pared by 4 bases and J by 0 bases, with 11 bases between. CDR3 in amino acids: CASSRQTDSGNTIYF. The CDR3 nucleotides read TGCGCCAGCAGCCGACAGACCGACTCTGGAAACACCATATATTTT.

This clonotype was counted ten times or more. V usage is TRBV28 and J usage is TRBJ2-2; D is ambiguous. The germline V and J ends were trimmed by 6 bases and 0 bases, with 20 bases remaining between them. Looked up from germline, CDR1 is MDHEN and CDR2 is SYDVKM. The CDR3 covers 18 residues. The chain's CDR3 is CASRRLTVRSTNTGELFF. As DNA, the CDR3 is TGTGCCAGCAGGCGGCTTACGGTCAGGAGCACGAACACCGGGGAGCTGTTTTTT.

This clonotype came up many times. This sequence joins TRBV15 and TRBJ2-7; 8 bases match TRBD1. Per the germline V gene, CDR1 is LNHNV and CDR2 is YYDKDF (reference sequence). The CDR3 consists of 15 residues. Trimming cost V 1 base and J 3 bases; bases outside gene matches: 5. CDR3 DNA: TGTGCCACCAGCAGAGCAGGGGGCCCATACTACGAGCAGTACTTC. Protein sequence: CATSRAGGPYYEQYF. The full variable domain, its missing parts supplied by reference TRBV15 and TRBJ2-7, is DAMVIQNPRYQVTQFGKPVTLSCSQTLNHNVMYWYQQKSSQAPKLLFHYYDKDFNNEADTPDNFQSRRPNTSFCFLDIRSPGLGDTAMYLCATSRAGGPYYEQYFGPGTRLTVT.

This clonotype showed up many times. This rearrangement joins TRBV5-1 to TRBJ1-2, with a tentative D call TRBD1 (6 bases). CDR1 is SGHRS, CDR2 YFSETQ, per germline. Trimming took off 4 bases at V and 4 bases at J, with 17 bases between the two ends. CDR3 length: 15 residues. The CDR3 reads CASSRVGGPGYGYTF. The CDR3 DNA is TGCGCCAGCAGCCGGGTGGGGGGGCCTGGCTATGGCTACACCTTC.

This clonotype was seen at least ten times. The V gene is TRBV24-1, the J gene TRBJ2-1; D not resolved. The CDR3 length is 12 residues. The germline gives CDR1 KGHDR, CDR2 SFDVKD. With 4 bases removed from V and 12 bases from J, the gap between germline ends came to 12 bases. CDR3 DNA sequence: TGTGCCACCAGTGACCAAAAGACTGGGCAGTTCTTC. It encodes CATSDQKTGQFF.

This clonotype was seen at least ten times. The chain uses TRBV12-3 or TRBV12-4 and TRBJ2-6, with 9 bases fitting TRBD2. Losses at the gene ends were 6 bases for V and 3 bases for J; bases not matched to a gene: 0. This CDR3 has 14 residues. The CDR3 DNA reads as TGTGCCAGCAGGCGGGGGGGTGGGGCCAACGTCCTGACTTTC. Residues: CASRRGGGANVLTF.

This clonotype was counted many times. J is TRBJ1-1 and V is TRBV7-9, with TRBD1 identical over 9 bases. The V and J ends lost 5 bases and 5 bases, in that order; junction bases with no gene match: 9. Germline CDR1 reads SEHNR; CDR2 reads FQNEAQ (reference sequence). CDR3 length: 15 residues. The CDR3 spells CASSPKDRGGTEAFF. The CDR3 DNA reads TGTGCCAGCAGCCCTAAGGACAGGGGAGGGACTGAAGCTTTCTTT. Using reference TRBV7-9 and TRBJ1-1 for the parts outside the CDR3, the full variable domain is DTGVSQNPRHKITKRGQNVTFRCDPISEHNRLYWYRQTLGQGPEFLTYFQNEAQLEKSRLLSDRFSAERPKGSFSTLEIQRTEQGDSAMYLCASSPKDRGGTEAFFGQGTRLTVV.

By sample fraction, this clonotype is medium-sized. The rearrangement links TRBV20-1 to TRBJ2-1; 10 bases are a match to TRBD2. The CDR3 loop spans 14 amino acids. Germline V gene data show CDR1 as DFQATT and CDR2 as SNEGSKA (reference sequence). V shed 3 bases, J shed 8 bases, and the junction held 7 bases outside the gene matches. The CDR3 here is CSARLAGVGDEQFF. CDR3 in DNA: TGCAGTGCTAGGCTAGCGGGAGTAGGTGATGAGCAGTTCTTC.

This clonotype was detected ten times or more. The V and J genes are TRBV19 and TRBJ2-5, with 8 bases aligning to TRBD1. Trimming at V came to 1 base and at J to 2 bases, leaving 6 bases not matched to a gene. The CDR3 sequence is 16 residues long. Looked up from germline, CDR1 is LNHDA and CDR2 is SQIVND (reference sequence). The CDR3 bases are TGTGCCAGTAGTATAGGGGGCAGGGGGCGACAAGAGACCCAGTACTTC. Translating gives CASSIGGRGRQETQYF.

This clonotype was observed many times. V gene TRBV19 combines with J gene TRBJ2-2; maybe TRBD2 (5 bases). The germline gives CDR1 LNHDA, CDR2 SQIVND (reference sequence). V lost 5 bases and J lost 1, with 11 bases in between. The CDR3 consists of 15 residues. CDR3 region: CASSFSSMNTGELFF. CDR3 nucleotide sequence: TGTGCCAGTAGTTTCTCTAGCATGAACACCGGGGAGCTGTTTTTT.

This clonotype was detected ten times or more. This chain joins TRBV20-1 and TRBJ2-2, with TRBD1 matching 7 bases. CDR1 and CDR2 (germline): DFQATT, SNEGSKA (reference sequence). This CDR3 has 13 residues. V dropped 5 bases and J dropped 1; count of bases not matched to a gene: 1. CDR3 DNA: TGCAGTGCTCGGACAGGGAACACCGGGGAGCTGTTTTTT. It is translated as CSARTGNTGELFF.

Relative to its sample, this clonotype is medium-sized. The J gene is TRBJ2-1, the V gene TRBV7-2; 7 bases map to TRBD2. The CDR3 has 16 residues. Germline CDR1 reads SGHTA; CDR2 reads FQGNSA. Losses at the gene ends were 5 bases for V and 4 bases for J; bases not matched to a gene: 11. The CDR3 bases are TGTGCCAGCAGCCCCGAGGGACTATCTAATTACAATGAGCAGTTCTTC. Translation gives CASSPEGLSNYNEQFF. Full variable domain (remainder filled in from reference TRBV7-2 and TRBJ2-1): GAGVSQSPSNKVTEKGKDVELRCDPISGHTALYWYRQSLGQGLEFLIYFQGNSAPDKSGLPSDRFSAERTGGSVSTLTIQRTQQEDSAVYLCASSPEGLSNYNEQFFGPGTRLTVL.

In its sample, this clonotype was seen many times. This rearrangement joins TRBV5-4 to TRBJ2-5, with D maybe TRBD1 (5 bases). CDR3 length: 14 residues. From germline, CDR1 is SGHNT and CDR2 YYREEE (reference sequence). Trimming shortened V by 0 bases and J by 5 bases, and 11 bases separated the two germline ends. The CDR3 bases are TGTGCCAGCAGCTTGGTGCAGGGCAGTGAGACCCAGTACTTC. This translates into CASSLVQGSETQYF.

This clonotype was counted ten times or more. This chain joins TRBV7-6 and TRBJ2-3; D gene ambiguous. Germline-derived CDR1 and CDR2 are SGHVS and FNYEAQ. V was shortened by 3 bases and J by 5 bases, with 6 bases between the two germline ends. This CDR3 has 12 amino acids. CDR3: CASSFSGDTQYF. Written as DNA, the CDR3 is TGTGCCAGCAGCTTTTCAGGAGATACGCAGTATTTT.

In this sample, this clonotype turned up many times. This chain joins TRBV18 and TRBJ2-7, with 7 positions matching TRBD2. CDR3 length equals 13 residues. Per germline, CDR1 KGHSH and CDR2 LQKENI. The V and J ends lost 2 bases and 5 bases, in that order; junction bases with no gene match: 3. Here the CDR3 DNA reads TGTGCCAGCTCACCAGGCGGGAGTAACGAGCAGTACTTC. This sequence encodes CASSPGGSNEQYF.

The table lists this clonotype with many counts. The chain is built from TRBV5-1 and TRBJ2-2, with TRBD1 matching over 7 bases. The J segment lost 6 bases and the V segment lost 3 bases, leaving 5 bases of the junction unmatched. CDR1 and CDR2 from the germline V gene are SGHRS and YFSETQ. The CDR3 spans 14 residues. CDR3 bases: TGCGCCAGCAGCTCGGATACAGGGGCCGGGGAGCTGTTTTTT. Residues: CASSSDTGAGELFF. The full variable domain, rest sourced from reference TRBV5-1 and TRBJ2-2, is KAGVTQTPRYLIKTRGQQVTLSCSPISGHRSVSWYQQTPGQGLQFLFEYFSETQRNKGNFPGRFSGRQFSNSRSEMNVSTLELGDSALYLCASSSDTGAGELFFGEGSRLTVL.

This clonotype is medium-sized within its sample. This sequence joins TRBV20-1 and TRBJ2-7; TRBD1 agrees at 7 bases. Unmatched junction bases numbered 1, after V lost 5 bases and J lost 0 bases. CDR3 size: 12 residues. Germline CDR1 and CDR2: DFQATT and SNEGSKA (reference sequence). CDR3: CSAGQDSYEQYF. For the CDR3, the DNA is TGCAGTGCTGGACAGGACTCCTACGAGCAGTACTTC.

This clonotype has at least ten counts. The gene calls are TRBV20-1 and TRBJ2-5; D unresolved. This CDR3 region has 14 residues. Trimming took 0 bases from V and 5 from J, leaving 13 bases between them. The germline V gene has CDR1 DFQATT and CDR2 SNEGSKA (reference sequence). CDR3 sequence: CSARDQKVFETQYF. CDR3 coding DNA: TGCAGTGCTAGAGACCAGAAGGTTTTTGAGACCCAGTACTTC.

This clonotype was observed at least ten times. J is TRBJ2-6 and V is TRBV3-1; unclear D gene. V was clipped by 1 base and J by 0 bases, with 7 bases between them. The CDR3 is made up of 16 amino acids. The germline V gene has CDR1 LGHDT and CDR2 YNNKEL (reference sequence). CDR3 loop: CASSQGRNSGANVLTF. The DNA for the CDR3 is TGTGCCAGCAGCCAAGGGCGGAACTCTGGGGCCAACGTCCTGACTTTC.